Below, 15 T cell receptor beta chains from the same sample are listed, as sequenced in a study of technical replicates of blood from several donors. The assay was immunoSEQ multiplex PCR, and TCRdb's table has in-frame clones only and misses some. The repertoire holds 60,000 to 90,000 clones, with 95% to 98% as singletons. The sample comprised T cells isolated from PBMCs. Receptor source: a human donor in good health.

Details on this clone: Other nucleotide sequences in the sample specify the same CDR3. The CDR3 region is CASGLGVNTEAFF. Here the CDR3 DNA reads TGTGCTAGTGGATTAGGGGTTAACACTGAAGCTTTCTTT. This chain connects TRBV12-5 to TRBJ1-1; TRBD1 might be the D (5 bases). Germline CDR1 and CDR2: LGHNT and FRNRAP. This CDR3 is 13 amino acids long. V was pared by 6 bases and J by 2 bases, with 10 bases between.

This sequence joins TRBV2 and TRBJ2-1, with 9 bases identical to TRBD2. With V trimmed by 4 bases and J by 10 bases, 35 bases remained unmatched. The CDR3 contains 23 residues. Germline values: CDR1 SNHLY, CDR2 FYNNEI. CDR3 DNA sequence: TGTGCCAGCAGTGTTAGCTTCCCAAGGAGACGGACTAGCGAGGAAGCTGGAGAAGGGGAGCAGTTCTTC. This translates into CASSVSFPRRRTSEEAGEGEQFF.

The chain combines TRBV6-4 with TRBJ2-1; 10 positions match TRBD1. Germline assignment: CDR1 MRHNA and CDR2 SNTAGT. The CDR3 totals 15 residues. With V trimmed by 4 bases and J by 7 bases, 7 bases remained unmatched. CDR3 nucleotides: TGTGCCAGCAGTGCTCGGACAGGGGGTGTGAATGAGCAGTTCTTC. This sequence encodes CASSARTGGVNEQFF.

The V call is TRBV6-5, the J call TRBJ2-1; 13 bases agree with TRBD2. CDR1 and CDR2 (germline): MNHEY, SVGAGI. With 7 bases clipped from V and 8 bases from J, the junction kept 5 bases outside the gene matches. The CDR3 length is 14 residues. This CDR3 reads CASKWTSGSYEQFF. In nucleotides, the CDR3 is TGTGCCAGCAAGTGGACTAGCGGGAGTTATGAGCAGTTCTTC.

The gene calls are TRBV6-1 and TRBJ1-5; no firm D call. Trimming took off 5 bases at V and 3 bases at J, with 8 bases between the two ends. Germline lookup yields CDR1 MNHNS and CDR2 SASEGT. The CDR3 covers 13 residues. CDR3 sequence: CASSHSPNQPQHF. In DNA form, the CDR3 reads TGTGCCAGCAGTCATAGTCCCAATCAGCCCCAGCATTTT.

The chain recombines TRBV23-1 with TRBJ2-7; D possibly corresponds to TRBD1 (6 bases). TRBV23-1 is an ORF, and what it does is uncertain. The V gene lost 1 base and the J gene lost 2 bases, with 18 bases spanning the gap. The CDR3 sequence is 17 residues long. Here the CDR3 reads CASSQYVPKTGPYEQYF. Here the CDR3 DNA reads TGCGCCAGCAGTCAATATGTGCCGAAGACAGGTCCCTACGAGCAGTACTTC.

This chain uses TRBV30 with TRBJ2-7; 9 nucleotides match TRBD1. This CDR3 has 15 residues. Germline trimming cut 5 bases from V and 0 bases from J; bases unmatched to any gene: 8. Looked up from germline, CDR1 is GTSNPN and CDR2 is SVGIG (reference sequence). The CDR3 DNA is TGTGCCTGGGAAACCGGGACAGGGAGCTCCTACGAGCAGTACTTC. Residues: CAWETGTGSSYEQYF.

The chain couples TRBV5-8 to TRBJ2-2, with 10 bases lining up with TRBD1. Germline V gene lookup returns CDR1 SGHTS and CDR2 YDEGEE. The CDR3 has 14 amino acids. After removal of 6 bases from V and 5 bases from J, the junction contained 4 bases not matched to a gene. CDR3 DNA: TGTGCCAGCACCGGACAGGGGGAAACCGGGGAGCTGTTTTTT. Residues: CASTGQGETGELFF.

The rearrangement joins TRBV7-6 to TRBJ1-4, with a possible D match to TRBD1 (6 bases). The CDR3 extends over 15 amino acids. CDR1 SGHVS and CDR2 FNYEAQ come from the germline V gene. V lost 0 bases, J lost 8 bases, and 13 bases lay in between. The DNA of the CDR3 is TGTGCCAGCAGCTTAGCTACAGGGATTGGAGAAAAACTGTTTTTT. Translation: CASSLATGIGEKLFF.

This chain joins TRBV11-2 and TRBJ2-3; D gene unclear. The CDR3 totals 13 residues. CDR1 is SGHAT, CDR2 FQNNGV, per germline. The V end was cut by 5 bases, the J end by 4 bases, with 10 bases between. CDR3: CASSPPKSDTQYF. CDR3 DNA: TGTGCCAGCAGCCCCCCCAAATCAGATACGCAGTATTTT.

The rearrangement joins TRBV2 to TRBJ2-7; 8 bases are shared with TRBD2. V dropped 6 bases and J dropped 3; count of bases not matched to a gene: 7. The germline CDR1 and CDR2 sequences are SNHLY and FYNNEI. The length of the CDR3 is 14 residues. The CDR3 sequence is CASSRSGSVYEQYF. As DNA, the CDR3 is TGTGCCAGCAGCCGCAGCGGGAGTGTCTACGAGCAGTACTTC.

The V call is TRBV9, the J call TRBJ2-3, with D possibly TRBD2 on 5 matching bases. V lost 0 bases to trimming and J lost 2 bases, with 13 bases between them. This CDR3 is 16 amino acids long. The germline gives CDR1 SGDLS, CDR2 YYNGEE. CDR3 region: CASSVVGIPTTDTQYF. CDR3 coding DNA: TGTGCCAGCAGCGTAGTCGGGATCCCTACCACAGATACGCAGTATTTT.

This chain joins TRBV5-4 and TRBJ2-7; a possible D gene is TRBD2 (6 bases). Germline CDR1 reads SGHNT; CDR2 reads YYREEE (reference sequence). The CDR3 is 15 residues long. The V end lost 1 base, the J end lost 0 bases, and 11 bases lay between the germline ends. The CDR3 protein is CASSLNSGSSYEQYF. The CDR3 nucleotides read TGTGCCAGCAGCTTGAATTCCGGGAGCTCCTACGAGCAGTACTTC.

The CDR3 reads CSASVRNEQYF. The CDR3 DNA follows: TGCAGTGCTAGTGTCAGGAACGAGCAGTACTTC. This chain uses TRBV20-1 with TRBJ2-7; D not certain. Trimming left V 3 bases short and J 5 bases short, with 8 bases between. The germline V gene encodes CDR1 DFQATT and CDR2 SNEGSKA (reference sequence). The CDR3 contains 11 residues.

This clone was counted a single time. The chain uses TRBV19 and TRBJ2-5, with D hard to call. Germline lookup yields CDR1 LNHDA and CDR2 SQIVND (reference sequence). The ends were cut back, 5 bases at V and 2 bases at J, with 12 bases in the middle. The CDR3 is 14 amino acids. The CDR3 spells CASSEQRHQETQYF. The CDR3 DNA sequence: TGTGCCAGTAGTGAACAGAGACATCAAGAGACCCAGTACTTC.